The 24 T cell receptor beta chains given below trace back to one sample, sequenced in a study of OX40 agonist ivuxolimab in advanced cancers. Repertoires were generated with immunoSEQ multiplex PCR, while TCRdb's copy carries only in-frame clones and drops some. Of approximately 84,000 clones listed, 85% to 95% are singletons. Material: CD4+ or CD8+ T cells sorted from blood, obtained in a trial of the OX40 agonist ivuxolimab. All receptors come from an adult with an advanced solid tumor such as melanoma, head and neck, liver or kidney cancer.

V is TRBV6-5 and J is TRBJ2-3; D might be TRBD1 or TRBD2, each matching 5 bases. Per the germline V gene, CDR1 is MNHEY and CDR2 is SVGAGI. CDR3 size: 11 residues. V lost 6 bases to trimming and J lost 10 bases, with 11 bases between them. The CDR3 sequence is CASRLGVAQYF. DNA of the CDR3: TGTGCCAGCAGACTGGGGGTTGCGCAGTATTTT.

This chain uses TRBV7-8 with TRBJ2-4, with unresolved D. Trimming removed 1 base at V and 0 bases at J, with 13 bases between. This CDR3 is 17 amino acids long. Germline-derived CDR1 and CDR2 are SGHVS and FQNEAQ. CDR3 DNA: TGTGCCAGCAGCTTAGATGGCGTAGTGGAAGCCAAAAACATTCAGTACTTC. Protein: CASSLDGVVEAKNIQYF.

CDR3 coding DNA: TGTGCCAGCAGTACTTCCGGGACAGGGCACTACGAGCAGTACTTC. Its translation: CASSTSGTGHYEQYF. The chain links TRBV27 to TRBJ2-7; 9 bases align to TRBD1. Germline V gives CDR1 MNHEY, CDR2 SMNVEV (reference sequence). The CDR3 is made up of 15 amino acids. The J segment lost 3 bases and the V segment lost 5 bases, leaving 8 bases of the junction unmatched.

This clone occurred once. This rearrangement joins TRBV27 to TRBJ2-3, with D hard to call. The CDR3 loop spans 13 amino acids. Trimming cost V 4 bases and J 8 bases, with 13 bases left between them. Germline CDR1 MNHEY, CDR2 SMNVEV (reference sequence). The CDR3 loop reads CASSSSGAATQYF. The CDR3 DNA reads as TGTGCCAGCAGTTCCTCAGGAGCCGCTACGCAGTATTTT.

The chain combines TRBV10-1 with TRBJ2-5, with a tentative D call TRBD2 (5 bases). Germline loops: CDR1 WNHNN, CDR2 SYGVQD (reference sequence). This CDR3 has 14 amino acids. The V end lost 0 bases, the J end lost 4 bases, and 9 bases lay between the germline ends. This CDR3 reads CASSESGSGETQYF. As DNA, the CDR3 is TGCGCCAGCAGTGAGTCAGGGAGCGGAGAGACCCAGTACTTC.

J is TRBJ1-6 and V is TRBV7-8; 9 bases agree with TRBD1. V was clipped by 3 bases and J by 6 bases; unmatched bases: 6. Germline CDR1 and CDR2: SGHVS and FQNEAQ. CDR3 length: 16 amino acids. CDR3 sequence (DNA): TGTGCCAGCAGCTTCGCGCCGGGACAGGGTAATTCACCCCTCCACTTT. Protein product: CASSFAPGQGNSPLHF.

V usage is TRBV7-2 and J usage is TRBJ2-7, with 9 nucleotides matching TRBD1. The CDR3 totals 14 residues. V lost 4 bases to trimming and J lost 6 bases; unmatched junction nucleotides: 7. CDR1 and CDR2 from the germline V gene are SGHTA and FQGNSA. The CDR3 loop is CASSSGQGWGEQYF. DNA for the CDR3: TGTGCCAGCAGCTCCGGACAGGGGTGGGGCGAGCAGTACTTC.

The table lists this clone with a count of one. The V and J genes are TRBV15 and TRBJ2-1; 10 nucleotides agree with TRBD1. The germline V gene encodes CDR1 LNHNV and CDR2 YYDKDF (reference sequence). The length of the CDR3 is 14 residues. Trimming cost V 4 bases and J 8 bases; bases outside gene matches: 5. Here the CDR3 reads CATSTYGTGDEQFF. CDR3 DNA sequence: TGTGCCACCAGCACGTACGGGACAGGGGATGAGCAGTTCTTC.

J is TRBJ2-7 and V is TRBV10-2; the D gene is possibly TRBD1 (6 bases). Germline V gene data show CDR1 as WSHSY and CDR2 as SAAADI. The CDR3 length is 13 residues. V shed 3 bases and J shed 2 bases, with 8 bases lying between them. CDR3 residues: CASSEQGAYEQYF. CDR3 nucleotide sequence: TGCGCCAGCAGTGAACAGGGAGCCTACGAGCAGTACTTC.

V gene TRBV6-1 combines with J gene TRBJ1-5; 7 nucleotides line up with TRBD1. CDR1 is MNHNS and CDR2 is SASEGT in the germline V gene. V lost 7 bases to trimming and J lost 6 bases; unmatched junction nucleotides: 12. The CDR3 is 15 residues long. The CDR3 sequence: CASILAEGAFQPQHF. CDR3 coding DNA: TGTGCCAGCATTCTAGCAGAGGGGGCTTTTCAGCCCCAGCATTTT.

The chain has TRBV11-2 and TRBJ2-6; TRBD2 is a possible D gene (5 bases). The CDR3 sequence is 17 residues long. Germline V gene data show CDR1 as SGHAT and CDR2 as FQNNGV. Trimming cost V 2 bases and J 1 base, with 12 bases left between them. The CDR3 DNA is TGTGCCAGCAGCTTAAGAGGGTACCCATCTGGGGCCAACGTCCTGACTTTC. Translating it yields CASSLRGYPSGANVLTF.

The CDR3 nucleotides are TGTGCCAGCAGTCCATGGGACCTTCGCACAGATACGCAGTATTTT. This codes for CASSPWDLRTDTQYF. The chain carries TRBV27 and TRBJ2-3, with D perhaps given as TRBD1 or TRBD2 (5 bases each). The CDR3 runs to 15 residues. Germline V lookup: CDR1 MNHEY, CDR2 SMNVEV (reference sequence). Trimming stripped 5 bases from V and 1 base from J, with 13 bases between.

The J gene is TRBJ1-2, the V gene TRBV6-5; weak D call: TRBD1 (6 bases). Germline assignment: CDR1 MNHEY and CDR2 SVGAGI. The V gene lost 7 bases and the J gene lost 4 bases, with 19 bases spanning the gap. This CDR3 contains 15 residues. CDR3 sequence reads: CASTIITDSFYGYTF. CDR3 bases: TGTGCCAGCACCATAATCACGGACAGCTTCTATGGCTACACCTTC.

The chain joins TRBV7-8 to TRBJ2-5; TRBD1 is a possible D gene (5 bases). The CDR3 spans 13 residues. The V end was cut by 4 bases, the J end by 4 bases, with 10 bases between. Germline CDR1 SGHVS, CDR2 FQNEAQ. CDR3 sequence: CASSSQGGETQYF. CDR3 nucleotides: TGTGCCAGCAGCTCCCAGGGCGGAGAGACCCAGTACTTC.

The CDR3 nucleotides are TGTGCCAGCAGCTTAGTGGGGGGAGCTTCTAGCACAGATACGCAGTATTTT. Residues: CASSLVGGASSTDTQYF. The chain recombines TRBV7-8 with TRBJ2-3, with D possibly matching TRBD2 (6 bases). In germline, CDR1 is SGHVS, CDR2 FQNEAQ. V was cut by 1 base and J by 0 bases, with 14 bases left in between. The CDR3 extends over 17 amino acids.

The rearrangement joins TRBV13 to TRBJ1-5; D unclear. There are 12 residues in the CDR3. The V gene lost 6 bases and the J gene lost 7 bases, with 10 bases spanning the gap. The V gene's germline CDR1 is PRHDT and CDR2 FYEKMQ (reference sequence). The CDR3 DNA reads as TGTGCCAGCAGTGAGGGAAGACAGCCCCAGCATTTT. It yields the protein CASSEGRQPQHF. Together with reference TRBV13 and TRBJ1-5, the CDR3 gives the full variable domain: AAGVIQSPRHLIKEKRETATLKCYPIPRHDTVYWYQQGPGQDPQFLISFYEKMQSDKGSIPDRFSAQQFSDYHSELNMSSLELGDSALYFCASSEGRQPQHFGDGTRLSIL.

V gene TRBV12-5 combines with J gene TRBJ1-5, with a possible D match to TRBD1 (6 bases). Germline V gives CDR1 LGHNT, CDR2 FRNRAP. V lost 6 bases and J lost 2, with 14 bases in between. The CDR3 loop spans 15 amino acids. This CDR3 reads CASGLETGRNQPQHF. The CDR3 nucleotides read TGTGCTAGTGGGCTTGAGACAGGCCGCAATCAGCCCCAGCATTTT.

The chain employs TRBV19 and TRBJ2-2, with D perhaps matching TRBD2 (5 bases). V was shortened by 5 bases and J by 4 bases, with 5 bases between the two germline ends. The CDR3 consists of 12 residues. The germline V gene has CDR1 LNHDA and CDR2 SQIVND (reference sequence). The CDR3 is CASSEGTGELFF. In DNA form, the CDR3 reads TGTGCCAGTAGTGAGGGCACCGGGGAGCTGTTTTTT. The full variable domain, rest sourced from reference TRBV19 and TRBJ2-2, is DGGITQSPKYLFRKEGQNVTLSCEQNLNHDAMYWYRQDPGQGLRLIYYSQIVNDFQKGDIAEGYSVSREKKESFPLTVTSAQKNPTAFYLCASSEGTGELFFGEGSRLTVL.

The CDR3 DNA reads TGTGCCAGCAGCGTAGGGGCAGACTCCTACGAGCAGTACTTC. It encodes CASSVGADSYEQYF. The chain links TRBV9 to TRBJ2-7; D is unresolved. V shed 0 bases and J shed 0 bases, with 7 bases lying between them. Per the germline V gene, CDR1 is SGDLS and CDR2 is YYNGEE. CDR3 length equals 14 residues.

The rearrangement joins TRBV4-3 to TRBJ2-3, with D perhaps TRBD2 (6 bases). The CDR3 sequence is 17 residues long. Germline loops: CDR1 LGHNA, CDR2 YSLEER. The ends were cut back, 2 bases at V and 0 bases at J, with 15 bases in the middle. Here the CDR3 reads CASSQLESGPSTDTQYF. The CDR3, as DNA: TGCGCCAGCAGCCAACTTGAAAGCGGGCCCAGCACAGATACGCAGTATTTT.

V and J are TRBV4-1 and TRBJ2-1; 13 nucleotides line up with TRBD2. The CDR3 has 16 residues. CDR1 is MGHRA, CDR2 YSYEKL, per germline. Trimming removed 1 base from V and 8 bases from J; junction bases left unmatched: 5. The CDR3 here is CASSQVLAGGRDEQFF. The CDR3 nucleotides read TGCGCCAGCAGCCAAGTACTAGCGGGGGGGAGGGATGAGCAGTTCTTC.

This sequence joins TRBV10-2 and TRBJ2-4; TRBD2 aligns across 9 bases. Trimming at V came to 1 base and at J to 8 bases, leaving 6 bases not matched to a gene. Germline V gives CDR1 WSHSY, CDR2 SAAADI. The CDR3 sequence is 15 residues long. The CDR3 loop is CASSEYAGGPDIQYF. The CDR3 region has the DNA TGCGCCAGCAGTGAGTACGCGGGGGGGCCGGACATTCAGTACTTC.

The V call is TRBV11-2, the J call TRBJ2-1; the D is unclear. V was cut by 2 bases and J by 8 bases, with 7 bases left in between. This CDR3 spans 12 amino acids. CDR1 is SGHAT and CDR2 is FQNNGV in the germline V gene. CDR3 in amino acids: CASSLRVDEQFF. The CDR3 DNA is TGTGCCAGCAGCTTAAGGGTAGATGAGCAGTTCTTC.

J is TRBJ1-1 and V is TRBV5-6; TRBD1 might be the D (5 bases). Germline CDR1 SGHDT, CDR2 YYEEEE. The V and J ends lost 4 bases and 2 bases respectively, with 12 bases between them. CDR3 length: 14 residues. DNA for the CDR3: TGTGCCAGCAGCGTCGGGACGGTAAACACTGAAGCTTTCTTT. Its translation is CASSVGTVNTEAFF.